This T cell receptor beta chain originates from a study of diagnostic markers for celiac disease. Germline CDR1 is SGHTA and CDR2 is FQGNSA. The CDR3 has 15 amino acids. TCRdb reprocessed the reads, with one entry per CDR3 protein and no DNA. Recorded here are approximately 1,200 distinct CDR3 sequences; the top ten clones represent about 29%. Measured by frequency, this clonotype is medium-sized. This chain connects TRBV7-2 to TRBJ2-7. This clonotype was obtained from a human donor. This table probably holds off-target reads from a library built for another chain. Sequencing was performed on either unsorted cells or a sorted T cell fraction (not recorded which). The CDR3 here is CASSLVMLLSYEQYF.